This T cell receptor (beta chain) was found in a study of T cell responses to AZD1222 COVID-19 vaccine (dated by TCRdb to the early 2020s). About the full investigation: AZD1222 recipients whose second dose came at about 4 weeks and those whose second dose came at about 12 weeks were combined into one group, since spike-specific TCR depth and breadth did not differ between the two schedules. A total of 233 trial participants underwent TCR sequencing, of whom around 200 received two doses of AZD1222 and 26 received two doses of the MenACWY control vaccine. Enrollment into the trials was organized by age into subgroups of 18-55, 56-69 and 70-plus years, and those subgroups contained about 150, 27 and 61 TCR-sequenced participants, respectively.

Read against the paper, the sample's time point label means: baseline before first vaccination. The vaccinee samples were drawn from two UK trials, COV001 and COV002, one of which was a single-blind randomized controlled phase 2/3 trial testing AZD1222 (ChAdOx1 nCoV-19) in healthy adults. For TCRbeta chain sequencing, PBMC samples from trial participants were taken at day 0 and at day 28 after the second dose. Of note for this clone: The antigen this receptor binds is unknown. One base away there is no much larger clone; base qualities are not given.

The CDR3 regions of human TCRbeta chains were analyzed by immunosequencing. In the original analysis: Repertoire TCRs were checked for matches against a reference library of SARS-CoV-2-specific TCRs that had been generated using the MIRA antigen-specificity platform. Breadth was defined as the fraction of unique TCRs that were SARS-CoV-2-associated. Depth was defined as the fraction of total T cells that were SARS-CoV-2-associated. Each spike-specific TCR was assigned to its reactive spike region and to a CD4 or CD8 class using the MIRA data. Log10-transformed breadth and depth values were compared by one-way ANOVA with Sidak's multiple comparisons tests. TCRdb stores this immuneACCESS table with in-frame sequences only. Part of the clones is absent; in the studies checked, under half of the shortfall reflects unresolved V genes, and no reason is known for the rest. That table gives V, J and clone size, and the DNA gave D and trimming. The table for this sample lists 130,000 to 150,000 clones; about 90% of them were counted only once. The ten largest clones add up to 5.2% of the sample.

Study-wide conclusions, independent of this receptor: Conclusions about previously exposed vaccinees are limited, since just 6 or 7 AZD1222 recipients were seropositive for SARS-CoV-2 at baseline. After two AZD1222 doses, spike-specific TCR breadth and depth were significantly higher than at day 0 and than in MenACWY recipients. Participants were mostly white British and included more females than males, and it was suggested by the authors that clonal diversity may have been underestimated. The whole spike protein was spanned by vaccine-associated CD4 TCRs, and dominant responses were seen in regions 160-218 and 743-854. No day 14 peak-response samples were available, so repertoires were characterized only after the peak T cell response. Reportedly, close to half of the unique spike-specific TCRs recognized epitopes lying outside the regions that are mutated in the B.1.351 and B.1.1.7 variants. The 56-69-year group was small, and its depth increase did not reach significance, likely because of low power.

Trimming takes 3 bases from V and 5 bases from J, and the germline ends sit 20 bases apart. The CDR3 goes from the cysteine to the phenylalanine over 16 residues. The sequence is cut down to CDR3 DNA, 48 bases in frame from base 1. CDR1 and CDR2 are drawn from the germline V gene (reference sequence): DFQATT, SNEGSKA. This receptor was obtained from an adult in good health. The chain uses TRBV20-1 and TRBJ1-5, and TRBD1 may be the D gene, going by 5 matching bases. This sample comprised peripheral blood, obtained on day 0 of AZD1222 vaccination. The bases are TGCAGTGCTAGTACCCCCTGGGGCTCCCACGATCAGCCCCAGCATTTT. This sequence encodes CSASTPWGSHDQPQHF.